These 25 T cell receptor beta chains were all obtained from the same sample, sequenced in a study of neoadjuvant nivolumab and ipilimumab in lung cancer. Clones were read by immunoSEQ multiplex PCR, and TCRdb kept only the in-frame ones, dropping some. The table lists some 30,000 clones, 75% to 95% of them singletons, with roughly 5% in the top ten. This sample comprised peripheral blood, obtained after neoadjuvant nivolumab, alone or with ipilimumab, at or shortly before surgery. The receptors stem from an adult with non-small cell lung cancer.

The rearrangement links TRBV6-5 to TRBJ2-3; D not certain. The CDR3 has 14 residues. CDR1 is MNHEY and CDR2 is SVGAGI in the germline V gene. V was pared by 3 bases and J by 3 bases, with 10 bases between. Here the CDR3 reads CASSYRLGTDTQYF. CDR3 in DNA: TGTGCCAGCAGTTATCGGCTTGGAACAGATACGCAGTATTTT.

This chain uses TRBV7-8 with TRBJ2-3, with D possibly matching TRBD2 (5 bases). V lost 6 bases and J lost 4, with 17 bases in between. The CDR3 has 15 residues. CDR1 is SGHVS, CDR2 FQNEAQ, per germline. The CDR3 here is CASSELVRGSDTQYF. In nucleotides, the CDR3 is TGTGCCAGCAGTGAATTGGTCCGGGGTTCAGATACGCAGTATTTT. Looking up the rest from reference TRBV7-8 and TRBJ2-3 gives the full variable domain: GAGVSQSPRYKVAKRGQDVALRCDPISGHVSLFWYQQALGQGPEFLTYFQNEAQLDKSGLPSDRFFAERPEGSVSTLKIQRTQQEDSAVYLCASSELVRGSDTQYFGPGTRLTVL.

The chain links TRBV29-1 to TRBJ1-1; TRBD1 agrees at 7 bases. Germline V lookup: CDR1 SQVTM, CDR2 ANQGSEA. The J segment lost 4 bases and the V segment lost 3 bases, leaving 5 bases of the junction unmatched. The length of the CDR3 is 13 residues. The CDR3 spells CSVDSPGGTEAFF. CDR3 DNA: TGCAGCGTTGATTCCCCAGGGGGCACTGAAGCTTTCTTT.

The chain recombines TRBV18 with TRBJ2-1; tentatively, D is TRBD1 or TRBD2 (5 bases each). Germline CDR1 is KGHSH and CDR2 is LQKENI. V was shortened by 3 bases and J by 5 bases, with 20 bases between the two germline ends. The CDR3 covers 17 residues. For the CDR3, the DNA is TGTGCCAGCTCACCCTATATCGGGACGATTCTGAACAATGAGCAGTTCTTC. Protein product: CASSPYIGTILNNEQFF.

The rearrangement links TRBV10-3 to TRBJ2-7, with TRBD1 identical over 9 bases. Trimming removed 10 bases from V and 5 bases from J; junction bases left unmatched: 12. Germline V gene lookup returns CDR1 ENHRY and CDR2 SYGVKD. There are 14 residues in the CDR3. CDR3 in DNA: TGTGCCACAGAACCCGGGACAGGGACGAACGAGCAGTACTTC. It is translated as CATEPGTGTNEQYF.

The chain couples TRBV7-2 to TRBJ2-5; TRBD2 agrees at 12 bases. V was pared by 1 base and J by 2 bases, with 8 bases of the junction left unmatched. This CDR3 is 18 amino acids long. Germline V gene sequence: CDR1 SGHTA, CDR2 FQGNSA. CDR3 coding DNA: TGTGCCAGCAGCTTAGATGGCCGGACTAGCGGGGCACAAGAGACCCAGTACTTC. It translates to CASSLDGRTSGAQETQYF.

The genes are TRBV7-3 and TRBJ1-4; 9 bases match TRBD1. This CDR3 is 13 amino acids long. V lost 5 bases and J lost 8; bases outside the gene matches: 3. From germline, CDR1 is SGHTA and CDR2 FQGTGA. In DNA, the CDR3 is TGTGCCAGCAGCCGGGGACAGGGCGAAAAACTGTTTTTT. It encodes CASSRGQGEKLFF.

The CDR3 DNA reads as TGTGCCACCAGCAGAGAACGGGAGTATGGCTACACCTTC. As protein: CATSREREYGYTF. This chain connects TRBV15 to TRBJ1-2; no firm D call. Germline V gene lookup returns CDR1 LNHNV and CDR2 YYDKDF (reference sequence). The V end was cut by 0 bases, the J end by 5 bases, with 7 bases between. The CDR3 extends over 13 amino acids.

This rearrangement joins TRBV10-3 to TRBJ2-7, with D possibly being TRBD2 (6 bases). The germline V gene has CDR1 ENHRY and CDR2 SYGVKD. The CDR3 runs to 12 residues. Deletions cut 6 bases from V and 4 bases from J, with 10 bases between. CDR3 nucleotides: TGTGCCATCAGCCCCGCGGGGTACGAGCAGTACTTC. Translated, it gives CAISPAGYEQYF.

This chain uses TRBV7-2 with TRBJ1-5; 8 nucleotides agree with TRBD1. Germline CDR1 reads SGHTA; CDR2 reads FQGNSA. The V gene end was trimmed by 6 bases and the J gene end by 9 bases; junction bases not matched to a gene: 7. The CDR3 sequence is 13 residues long. The CDR3 here is CASRQQGVGPQHF. CDR3 coding DNA: TGTGCCAGCAGGCAACAGGGGGTAGGGCCCCAGCATTTT.

The V and J genes are TRBV4-1 and TRBJ2-1; 10 nucleotides line up with TRBD1. Germline V gives CDR1 MGHRA, CDR2 YSYEKL. The J segment lost 3 bases and the V segment lost 6 bases, leaving 11 bases of the junction unmatched. CDR3 length: 17 residues. CDR3 residues: CASRQTGTGEGYNEQFF. The DNA of the CDR3 is TGCGCCAGCAGACAAACCGGGACAGGGGAGGGCTACAATGAGCAGTTCTTC.

The rearrangement links TRBV6-1 to TRBJ2-7, with D possibly matching TRBD2 (6 bases). V was clipped by 7 bases and J by 2 bases, with 12 bases between them. The CDR3 contains 13 residues. The germline gives CDR1 MNHNS, CDR2 SASEGT. In nucleotides, the CDR3 is TGTGCCAGCACCCATTTAGCGGCCTACGAGCAGTACTTC. Its protein product is CASTHLAAYEQYF.

The gene calls are TRBV5-1 and TRBJ1-2; a weak D match, TRBD1 (5 bases). The CDR3 length is 15 residues. V lost 3 bases to trimming and J lost 4 bases, with 16 bases between them. CDR1 SGHRS and CDR2 YFSETQ come from the germline V gene. This chain's CDR3 is CASSSKAGLSYGYTF. CDR3 in DNA: TGCGCCAGCAGCTCTAAGGCAGGGTTATCCTATGGCTACACCTTC.

The genes are TRBV5-4 and TRBJ2-5, with D possibly being TRBD1 (5 bases). The CDR3 contains 15 residues. With 4 bases removed from V and 0 bases from J, the gap between germline ends came to 13 bases. In germline, CDR1 is SGHNT, CDR2 YYREEE (reference sequence). In DNA, the CDR3 is TGTGCCAGCAGCCCCAGGTCAGGGAACCAAGAGACCCAGTACTTC. This codes for CASSPRSGNQETQYF.

The V call is TRBV5-5, the J call TRBJ1-4, with D perhaps matching TRBD1 (6 bases). Deletions cut 0 bases from V and 5 bases from J, with 8 bases between. The germline CDR1 and CDR2 sequences are SGHKS and YYEKEE (reference sequence). There are 14 residues in the CDR3. As DNA, the CDR3 is TGTGCCAGCAGCTTGGGGCAGGGGAATGAAAAACTGTTTTTT. Residues: CASSLGQGNEKLFF.

The CDR3: CASSLGWNEQFF. The CDR3 coding sequence is TGCGCCAGCAGCCTAGGGTGGAATGAGCAGTTCTTC. The rearrangement uses TRBV5-1 and TRBJ2-1; D uncertain. The CDR3 consists of 12 residues. Trimming took off 4 bases at V and 7 bases at J, with 9 bases between the two ends. The germline V gene encodes CDR1 SGHRS and CDR2 YFSETQ.

The V gene is TRBV7-8, the J gene TRBJ2-1; 7 bases match TRBD1. CDR3 length: 15 residues. CDR1 and CDR2 (germline): SGHVS, FQNEAQ. V dropped 1 base and J dropped 7; count of bases not matched to a gene: 7. In nucleotides, the CDR3 is TGTGCCAGCAGCTTAGAAAGAGGGGGCTGGAATGAGCAGTTCTTC. Translating gives CASSLERGGWNEQFF.

This chain uses TRBV11-2 with TRBJ2-2; D gene uncertain. The ends were cut back, 2 bases at V and 4 bases at J, with 8 bases in the middle. The CDR3 runs to 14 residues. CDR1 SGHAT and CDR2 FQNNGV come from the germline V gene. The CDR3 nucleotides are TGTGCCAGCAGCTTAAGGAGAGGCACCGGGGAGCTGTTTTTT. Protein: CASSLRRGTGELFF.

The chain combines TRBV28 with TRBJ2-2; the match to TRBD1 covers 9 bases. This CDR3 is built from 14 residues. In germline, CDR1 is MDHEN, CDR2 SYDVKM. J gave up 4 bases and V 6 bases, and 3 bases lay outside the gene matches. The DNA of the CDR3 is TGTGCCAGCAGCCGGGACAGGGCCACCGGGGAGCTGTTTTTT. This gives the protein CASSRDRATGELFF.

This chain uses TRBV5-6 with TRBJ1-2; D not certain. The CDR3 consists of 11 residues. V gave up 3 bases and J gave up 8 bases, with 8 bases separating them. Germline V CDR1 and CDR2: SGHDT, YYEEEE. For the CDR3, the DNA is TGTGCCAGCAGCTCTTATCTAGGCTACACCTTC. This encodes CASSSYLGYTF.

V is TRBV5-1 and J is TRBJ2-2; D perhaps matches TRBD1 (6 bases). V shed 9 bases and J shed 0 bases, with 12 bases lying between them. This CDR3 comprises 14 residues. Germline values: CDR1 SGHRS, CDR2 YFSETQ. In DNA, the CDR3 is TGCGCCACCCAGGGGACAACGAACACCGGGGAGCTGTTTTTT. Translation gives CATQGTTNTGELFF.

This clone was recorded only once. V is TRBV19 and J is TRBJ2-2; D is unresolved. The CDR3 is 14 amino acids. CDR1 is LNHDA, CDR2 SQIVND, per germline (reference sequence). Between the trimmed V and J ends, which lost 4 bases and 6 bases, there was a span of 12 bases. The CDR3, as DNA: TGTGCCAGTAGTACCACCCTCAGTTCCGGGGAGCTGTTTTTT. It yields the protein CASSTTLSSGELFF.

The chain recombines TRBV9 with TRBJ1-2; 9 bases match TRBD1. V lost 4 bases to trimming and J lost 6 bases; unmatched junction nucleotides: 16. This CDR3 contains 17 residues. The germline V gene has CDR1 SGDLS and CDR2 YYNGEE. The CDR3 loop reads CASSQITPGTGNNGYTF. For the CDR3, the DNA is TGTGCCAGCAGCCAAATTACCCCCGGGACAGGGAATAATGGCTACACCTTC.

The rearrangement uses TRBV2 and TRBJ1-5; tentative D call: TRBD1 (5 bases). Germline V gives CDR1 SNHLY, CDR2 FYNNEI. V gave up 8 bases and J gave up 6 bases, with 17 bases separating them. CDR3 length equals 14 residues. The CDR3 sequence is CASAADSGGQPQHF. The CDR3 nucleotides are TGTGCCAGCGCCGCCGACAGCGGAGGTCAGCCCCAGCATTTT.

The V gene is TRBV18, the J gene TRBJ2-7; D is possibly TRBD1 (7 bases). Germline CDR1 reads KGHSH; CDR2 reads LQKENI. Trimming took off 4 bases at V and 7 bases at J, with 17 bases between the two ends. The CDR3 contains 14 residues. The CDR3, as DNA: TGTGCCAGCTCACTTAAAGGACAGGCGGGAGAGCAGTACTTC. It yields the protein CASSLKGQAGEQYF.